This T cell receptor beta chain was documented in a study of blood T cell repertoires in COVID-19. On the study more broadly: Acute and convalescent COVID-19 samples came from the United States, Italy and Spain. Nucleic acid was either cDNA or gDNA, and it came from T cells, B-cell-depleted T cells, or PBMCs.

The V gene's germline CDR1 is KGHDR and CDR2 SFDVKD. This CDR3 contains 14 residues. The ends were cut back, 1 base at V and 2 bases at J, with 7 bases in the middle. Authors' processing steps: Nucleated cell counts were estimated from reference gene primer amplification. The assay was immunoSEQ multiplex PCR, and TCRdb's table has in-frame clones only and misses some. That table supplies the V and J calls and clone size; D and trimming were determined from the DNA. The sample includes a few hundred thousand clones, about three quarters of them seen just once. The TCR sequence derives from a woman between 65 and 79 years old with acute or convalescent COVID-19. Specimen: peripheral blood. V and J are TRBV24-1 and TRBJ2-5; no firm D call. CDR3 DNA: TGTGCCACCAGTGATTTTAAACAGCAAGAGACCCAGTACTTC. Amino acids: CATSDFKQQETQYF.